This is a list of T cell receptor beta chains from one sample in a study of T cell repertoires in cytomegalovirus infection. Which antigens these TCRs recognize remains unknown. TCRdb re-called the reads through MiXCR, storing one row per CDR3 protein. The sample has about 830,000 distinct CDR3 sequences, approximately 29% seen once. The input for sequencing was cultured CD8+ T cells from PBMCs, taken from culture after CMV antigen stimulation. Receptors originate from a human donor in good health (CMV status not recorded). Some clones in this sample may be carry-over from other donors' samples. Each CDR3 is given with its conserved first and last residue. Size is stated for part of the rows, as once, few or many counts, or as a class when the clone is expanded.

v_gene: TRBV2; abundance: -; j_gene: TRBJ1-1; CDR3aa: CASSERDRGFTEAFF
v_gene: TRBV7-8; abundance: many; j_gene: TRBJ2-2; CDR3aa: CASSLVQDTGELFF
v_gene: TRBV7-6; abundance: -; j_gene: TRBJ2-2; CDR3aa: CASSLSAPQSGELFF
v_gene: TRBV3-1; abundance: -; j_gene: TRBJ2-5; CDR3aa: CASSQDTGRLAGEETQYF
v_gene: TRBV6-6; abundance: few; j_gene: TRBJ1-1; CDR3aa: CASSTDRGVGTEAFF
v_gene: TRBV3-1; abundance: -; j_gene: TRBJ2-1; CDR3aa: CASSQDRRGGYNEQFF
v_gene: TRBV6-1; abundance: -; j_gene: TRBJ1-5; CDR3aa: CASGLEGRVSSNQPQHF
v_gene: TRBV20-1; abundance: -; j_gene: TRBJ1-4; CDR3aa: CSARDTATNEKLFF
v_gene: TRBV27; abundance: many; j_gene: TRBJ2-2; CDR3aa: CASSRRGANTGELFF
v_gene: TRBV12-5; abundance: -; j_gene: TRBJ1-1; CDR3aa: CASGFHPGRDAEAFF
v_gene: TRBV7-2; abundance: many; j_gene: TRBJ2-2; CDR3aa: CASSTQGSNTGELFF
v_gene: TRBV2; abundance: -; j_gene: TRBJ1-6; CDR3aa: CASGHASSYNSPLHF
v_gene: TRBV10-3; abundance: -; j_gene: TRBJ2-1; CDR3aa: CAIRERDGGRNEQFF
v_gene: TRBV7-8; abundance: -; j_gene: TRBJ2-7; CDR3aa: CASSFPSGLYEQYF
v_gene: TRBV4-1; abundance: -; j_gene: TRBJ2-3; CDR3aa: CASRITGSERGTDTQYF
v_gene: TRBV19; abundance: -; j_gene: TRBJ1-5; CDR3aa: CVSVGQGGYSNQPQHF
v_gene: TRBV29-1; abundance: -; j_gene: TRBJ2-4; CDR3aa: CSVEDPGQGKNIQYF
v_gene: TRBV7-2; abundance: -; j_gene: TRBJ2-3; CDR3aa: CASSEGLVIDTQYF
v_gene: TRBV6-1; abundance: few; j_gene: TRBJ1-1; CDR3aa: CASSEGTAMNTEAFF
v_gene: TRBV2; abundance: -; j_gene: TRBJ2-2; CDR3aa: CASSPFLAGVEGELFF
v_gene: TRBV15; abundance: few; j_gene: TRBJ2-4; CDR3aa: CATSQDTSLAKNIQYF
v_gene: TRBV7-2; abundance: -; j_gene: TRBJ2-3; CDR3aa: CASSFGHIGADTQYF
v_gene: TRBV25-1; abundance: -; j_gene: TRBJ1-1; CDR3aa: CASSEYYLGQAFF
v_gene: TRBV7-6; abundance: few; j_gene: TRBJ1-2; CDR3aa: CASSPDGGPTRGYTF
v_gene: TRBV4-1; abundance: -; j_gene: TRBJ2-2; CDR3aa: CASSPPAGDAGELFF
v_gene: TRBV12-3/TRBV12-4; abundance: -; j_gene: TRBJ1-1; CDR3aa: CASEVQGQAFF
v_gene: TRBV25-1; abundance: few; j_gene: TRBJ1-6; CDR3aa: CASSEFRGNSPLHF
v_gene: TRBV2; abundance: once; j_gene: TRBJ1-5; CDR3aa: CASSGKKENQPQHF
v_gene: TRBV5-3; abundance: -; j_gene: TRBJ1-1; CDR3aa: CASRGTPGDMNTEAFF
v_gene: TRBV7-8; abundance: -; j_gene: TRBJ2-7; CDR3aa: CASSSPGAIDEQYF
v_gene: TRBV27; abundance: -; j_gene: TRBJ2-7; CDR3aa: CASTPGGASYEQYF
v_gene: TRBV7-6; abundance: many; j_gene: TRBJ1-2; CDR3aa: CASSGSMEGQGYGYTF
v_gene: TRBV7-2; abundance: -; j_gene: TRBJ2-5; CDR3aa: CASSLDIALQETQYF
v_gene: TRBV4-1; abundance: once; j_gene: TRBJ2-2; CDR3aa: CASSQDLTAELFF
v_gene: TRBV25-1; abundance: -; j_gene: TRBJ1-1; CDR3aa: CASSESTWPRAEAFF
v_gene: TRBV14; abundance: -; j_gene: TRBJ1-2; CDR3aa: CASSQGADRLNGYTF
v_gene: TRBV5-4; abundance: -; j_gene: TRBJ2-1; CDR3aa: CASSFLDRGRDEQFF
v_gene: TRBV28; abundance: few; j_gene: TRBJ1-3; CDR3aa: CASLSLRISGNTIYF
v_gene: TRBV5-6; abundance: few; j_gene: TRBJ1-6; CDR3aa: CASSVDNSPLHF
v_gene: TRBV5-4; abundance: -; j_gene: TRBJ1-5; CDR3aa: CASSPDKSNQPQHF
v_gene: TRBV7-9; abundance: few; j_gene: TRBJ2-3; CDR3aa: CASSLSAGELGQYF
v_gene: TRBV24-1; abundance: few; j_gene: TRBJ2-1; CDR3aa: CATSDSDRGENEQFF
v_gene: TRBV12-3/TRBV12-4; abundance: -; j_gene: TRBJ1-4; CDR3aa: CASSSVWEKLFF
v_gene: TRBV7-8; abundance: -; j_gene: TRBJ2-5; CDR3aa: CASSLDPLNFQETQYF
v_gene: TRBV6-6; abundance: -; j_gene: TRBJ2-7; CDR3aa: CASSPGRKHAYEQYF
v_gene: TRBV6-5; abundance: -; j_gene: TRBJ1-2; CDR3aa: CASSYGTKDGYTF
v_gene: TRBV28; abundance: -; j_gene: TRBJ2-3; CDR3aa: CASSAGGPIDTQYF
v_gene: TRBV7-9; abundance: -; j_gene: TRBJ2-5; CDR3aa: CASSLKTVFETQYF
v_gene: TRBV3-1; abundance: -; j_gene: TRBJ2-1; CDR3aa: CASSQESQRGPPYNEQFF
v_gene: TRBV27; abundance: few; j_gene: TRBJ2-2; CDR3aa: CASSITGAGELFF
v_gene: TRBV6-6; abundance: -; j_gene: TRBJ1-1; CDR3aa: CASSYSGDRGAFF
v_gene: TRBV6-2/TRBV6-3; abundance: few; j_gene: TRBJ2-1; CDR3aa: CASTLGWGPPYNEQFF
v_gene: TRBV7-8; abundance: few; j_gene: TRBJ2-5; CDR3aa: CASSFQAGDQETQYF
v_gene: TRBV4-1; abundance: -; j_gene: TRBJ1-1; CDR3aa: CASSPSTGWDTEAFF
v_gene: TRBV7-6; abundance: once; j_gene: TRBJ1-1; CDR3aa: CASSLASGGFAEAFF
v_gene: TRBV6-5; abundance: -; j_gene: TRBJ1-2; CDR3aa: CASSYGIGDGYTF